This TCR beta chain was recorded in a study of T cells after yellow fever vaccination. Study findings and constraints: Abundant bulk-derived clonotypes could contaminate FACS-sorted repertoires.

The V gene's germline CDR1 is KGHDR and CDR2 SFDVKD. This CDR3 is built from 13 residues. Trimming cost V 5 bases and J 6 bases; bases outside gene matches: 3. This clonotype turned up a few times. The antigen remains unidentified. A single record per CDR3 protein comes from TCRdb applying MiXCR to the 5' RACE reads. The sample has about 260,000 distinct CDR3 sequences, approximately 12% seen once. The TCR sequence derives from a man under 40 who received the YFV17D yellow fever vaccine. The chain combines TRBV24-1 with TRBJ2-7, with 10 bases that match TRBD2. Sequencing used CD4+ T cells sorted from PBMCs, obtained 45 days after the yellow fever booster vaccination. The CDR3 sequence: CATSGLAGAEQYF. CDR3 nucleotide sequence: TGTGCCACCAGTGGGCTAGCGGGAGCCGAGCAGTACTTC.